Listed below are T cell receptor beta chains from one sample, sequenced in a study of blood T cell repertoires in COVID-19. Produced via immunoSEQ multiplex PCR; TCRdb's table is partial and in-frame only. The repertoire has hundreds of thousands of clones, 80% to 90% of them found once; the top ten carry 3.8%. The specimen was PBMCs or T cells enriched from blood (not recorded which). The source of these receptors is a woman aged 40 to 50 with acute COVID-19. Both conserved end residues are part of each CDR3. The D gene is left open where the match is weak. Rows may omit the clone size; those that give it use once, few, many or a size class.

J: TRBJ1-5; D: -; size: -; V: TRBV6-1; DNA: TGTGCCAGCAGTGAATTTGGGACAAGTCAGCCCCAGCATTTT; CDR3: CASSEFGTSQPQHF
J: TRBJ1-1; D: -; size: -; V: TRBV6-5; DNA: TGTGCCAGCAGTTTATATACCGGCACTGAAGCTTTCTTT; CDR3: CASSLYTGTEAFF
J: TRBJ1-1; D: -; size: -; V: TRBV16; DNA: TGTGCCAGCAGCCCCACTACGAGCACTGAAGCTTTCTTT; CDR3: CASSPTTSTEAFF
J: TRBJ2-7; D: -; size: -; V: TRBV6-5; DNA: TGTGCCAGCAGTTACTCCCCGAGCTCCTACGAGCAGTACTTC; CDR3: CASSYSPSSYEQYF
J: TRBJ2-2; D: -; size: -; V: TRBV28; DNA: TGTGCCAGTAATAGGAGATACCACGGGGAGCTGTTTTTT; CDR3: CASNRRYHGELFF
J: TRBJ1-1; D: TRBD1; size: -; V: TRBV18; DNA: TGTGCCAGCTCACCACTCCAGGGGGCAGTCAACACTGAAGCTTTCTTT; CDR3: CASSPLQGAVNTEAFF
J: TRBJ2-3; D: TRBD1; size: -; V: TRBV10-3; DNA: TGTGCCATCAGGCTGACAGGGGGCGCGTCAGATACGCAGTATTTT; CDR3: CAIRLTGGASDTQYF
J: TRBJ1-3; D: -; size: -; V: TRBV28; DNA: TGTGCCAGCAGTTTATTCATCAGGGGATCTGGAAACACCATATATTTT; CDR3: CASSLFIRGSGNTIYF
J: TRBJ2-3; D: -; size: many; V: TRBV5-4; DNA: TGTGCCAGCAGCTTGTTGGCGGGCACAGATACGCAGTATTTT; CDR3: CASSLLAGTDTQYF
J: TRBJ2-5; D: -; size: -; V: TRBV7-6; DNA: TGTGCCAGCAGCTTAGGTCTAGACGGAGGCGAGACCCAGTACTTC; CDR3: CASSLGLDGGETQYF
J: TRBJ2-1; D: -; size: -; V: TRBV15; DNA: TGTGCCACCAGCAGTGGGAGGGGGACCTACAATGAGCAGTTCTTC; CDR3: CATSSGRGTYNEQFF
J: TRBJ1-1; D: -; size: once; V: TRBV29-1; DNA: TGCAGCGTCCCATCTGGGGGGAGGAACACTGAAGCTTTCTTT; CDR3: CSVPSGGRNTEAFF
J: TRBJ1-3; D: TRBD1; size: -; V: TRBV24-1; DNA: TGTGCCACCCAAGGACAGGGGGCATTTGGAAACACCATATATTTT; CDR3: CATQGQGAFGNTIYF
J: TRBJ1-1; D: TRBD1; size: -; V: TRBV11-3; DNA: TGTGCCAGCAGATCTCCGGGACAGCTCACTGAAGCTTTCTTT; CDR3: CASRSPGQLTEAFF
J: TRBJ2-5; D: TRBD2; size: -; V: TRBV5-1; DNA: TGCGCCAGCAGCTATGGCTTCGAGGGCGCGGGGGAGGGGATGACCCAGTACTTC; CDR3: CASSYGFEGAGEGMTQYF
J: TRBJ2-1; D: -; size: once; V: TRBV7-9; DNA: TGTGCCAGCAGCTTTTGGGGGCCCCAGGGGAATGAGCAGTTCTTC; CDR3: CASSFWGPQGNEQFF
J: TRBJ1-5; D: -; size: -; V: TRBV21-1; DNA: TGTGCCAGCAGCAAAGTCCCCAGGGGACACCCGAGTATGGACGGGCATTTT; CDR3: CASSKVPRGHPSMDGHF
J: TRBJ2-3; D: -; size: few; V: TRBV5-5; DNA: TGTGCCAGCAGCGTCAGTATGGGTACAGTCGGCACAGATACGCAGTATTTT; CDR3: CASSVSMGTVGTDTQYF
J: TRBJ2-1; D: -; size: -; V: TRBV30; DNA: TGTGCCTGGAGTGAGAGTAGGGGCGGGCAGTTCTTC; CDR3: CAWSESRGGQFF
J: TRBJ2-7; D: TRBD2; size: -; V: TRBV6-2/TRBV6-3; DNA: TGTGCCAGCAGTTTAAGTCTAGCGGGAGTCGAGCAGTACTTC; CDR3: CASSLSLAGVEQYF
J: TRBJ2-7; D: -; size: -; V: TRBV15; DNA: TGTGCCACCAGCAGAGACTCCGGTGGCTCCTACGAGCAGTACTTC; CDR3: CATSRDSGGSYEQYF
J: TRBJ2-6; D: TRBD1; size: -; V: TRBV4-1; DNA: TGCGCCAGCAGCCAAGATCACGGGGACAGGGCGAACGTCCTGACTTTC; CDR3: CASSQDHGDRANVLTF
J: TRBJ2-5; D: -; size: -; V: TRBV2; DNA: TGTGCCAGCCATAGGGAGTACCAAGAGACCCAGTACTTC; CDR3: CASHREYQETQYF
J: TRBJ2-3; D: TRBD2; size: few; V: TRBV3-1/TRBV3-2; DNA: TGTGCCAGCAGCCAAGAAGCGGGGGCAAGGGATACGCAGTATTTT; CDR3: CASSQEAGARDTQYF
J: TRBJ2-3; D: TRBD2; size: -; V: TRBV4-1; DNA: TGCGCCAGCAGCGGGACTAGTGGCTTCACAGATACGCAGTATTTT; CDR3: CASSGTSGFTDTQYF
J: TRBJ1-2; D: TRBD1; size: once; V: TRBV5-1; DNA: TGCGCCAGCAGCTTGGCCCTACTCGGACAGGGGGCTTCCTATGGCTACACCTTC; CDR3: CASSLALLGQGASYGYTF
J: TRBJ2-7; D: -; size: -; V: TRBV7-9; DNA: TGTGCCAGCAGCGCTATTACCTACGAGCAGTACTTC; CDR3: CASSAITYEQYF
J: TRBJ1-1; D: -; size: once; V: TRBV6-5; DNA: TGTGCCAGCAGTTACGCCACCCAACGGGGAAACACTGAAGCTTTCTTT; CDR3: CASSYATQRGNTEAFF
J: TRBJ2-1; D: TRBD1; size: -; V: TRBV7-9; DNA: TGTGCCAGCAGCTTAGCAGGGGGCGTTGAGCAGTTCTTC; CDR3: CASSLAGGVEQFF
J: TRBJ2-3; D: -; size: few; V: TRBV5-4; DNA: TGTGCCAGCAGCTCGGGACTCTTAGAAGATACGCAGTATTTT; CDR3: CASSSGLLEDTQYF
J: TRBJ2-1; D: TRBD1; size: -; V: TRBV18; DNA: TGTGCCAGCTCACCTCAGGGGGCCGGCAATGAGCAGTTCTTC; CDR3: CASSPQGAGNEQFF
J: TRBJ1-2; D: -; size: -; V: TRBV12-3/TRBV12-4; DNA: TGTGCCAGCAGCCTAGCCGATGGCTACACCTTC; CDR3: CASSLADGYTF
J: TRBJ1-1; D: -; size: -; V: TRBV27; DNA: TGTGCCAGCAGTTGGGGCACCGGGCAAGCTTTCTTT; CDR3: CASSWGTGQAFF
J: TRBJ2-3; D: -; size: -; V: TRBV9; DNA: TGTGCCAGCAGCGTAGTCGGGGGACGCACAGATACGCAGTATTTT; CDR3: CASSVVGGRTDTQYF
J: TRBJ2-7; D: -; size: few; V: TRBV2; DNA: TGTGCCAGCAGTGATTCGTCGGGATACGAGCAGTACTTC; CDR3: CASSDSSGYEQYF
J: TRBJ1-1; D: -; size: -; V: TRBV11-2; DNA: TGTGCCAGCAGCAAAACAGGGATGAACACTGAAGCTTTCTTT; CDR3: CASSKTGMNTEAFF
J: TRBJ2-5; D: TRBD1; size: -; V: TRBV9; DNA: TGTGCCAGCAGCGGACAGACAGGGGTGGGGGAGACCCAGTACTTC; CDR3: CASSGQTGVGETQYF
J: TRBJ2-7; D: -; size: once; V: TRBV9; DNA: TGTGCCAGCAGCGTAGGGGCGGGCTACGAGCAGTACTTC; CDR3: CASSVGAGYEQYF
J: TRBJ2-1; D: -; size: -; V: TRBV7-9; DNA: TGTGCCAGCAGCTTAGGTGGGAGTGGCTACAATGAGCAGTTCTTC; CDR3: CASSLGGSGYNEQFF
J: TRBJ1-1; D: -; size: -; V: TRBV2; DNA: TGTGCCAGCAGTGACCAGATATTTAAAGCTTTCTTT; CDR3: CASSDQIFKAFF
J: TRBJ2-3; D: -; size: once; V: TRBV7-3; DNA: TGTGCCAGCAGCTTGCAGATCACAGATACGCAGTATTTT; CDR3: CASSLQITDTQYF
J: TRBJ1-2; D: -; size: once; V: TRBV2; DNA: TGTGCCAGCACGGCAGGGTATGGCTACACCTTC; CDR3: CASTAGYGYTF
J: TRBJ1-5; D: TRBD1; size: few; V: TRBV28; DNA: TGTGCCAGCAGACCCCGGGACAGGGTCAATCAGCCCCAGCATTTT; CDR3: CASRPRDRVNQPQHF
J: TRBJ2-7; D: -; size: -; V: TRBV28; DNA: TGTGCCATTAAACCCGGGACAAACTCCTACGAGCAGTACTTC; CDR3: CAIKPGTNSYEQYF
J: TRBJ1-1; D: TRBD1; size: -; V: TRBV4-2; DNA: TGTGCCAGCAGCCACCTAACCGGGACAGGGGGCGAAGACACTGAAGCTTTCTTT; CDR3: CASSHLTGTGGEDTEAFF
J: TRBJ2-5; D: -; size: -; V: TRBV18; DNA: TGTGCCAGCTCACCATCGCGGCAGAATCTAGAGACCCAGTACTTC; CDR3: CASSPSRQNLETQYF
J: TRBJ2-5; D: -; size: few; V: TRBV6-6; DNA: TGTGCCAGCAGGCAGACGGAGGAGACCCAGTACTTC; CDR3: CASRQTEETQYF
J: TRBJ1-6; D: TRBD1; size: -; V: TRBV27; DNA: TGTGCCAGCAGATTTTGGGACAGGGGAGGTTCACCCCTCCACTTT; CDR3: CASRFWDRGGSPLHF